These T cell receptor beta chains were read from a single sample in a study of metastatic and nonmetastatic thyroid tumors. Through MiXCR, TCRdb re-clonotyped the PCR reads. The repertoire consists of about 23,000 clones, with roughly 24% occurring once and the leading ten covering about 5.7%. Sequencing used tumor tissue. The receptors here all came from a female donor with papillary thyroid cancer or a benign thyroid nodule (not recorded which). Some clones in this sample may be carry-over from other donors' samples. Both conserved end residues are part of each CDR3. Each record gives: V gene, clone size, D gene, J gene, CDR3 DNA, CDR3 protein. The D gene is left open where the match is weak. Not every row has a clone size; where given, it reads once, few, many or a size class.

v_gene: TRBV4-2; abundance: medium-sized; d_gene: .; j_gene: TRBJ2-7; CDR3nt: TGTGCCAGCAGCCAAGATGGCCGATCGACCTACGAGCAGTACTTC; CDR3aa: CASSQDGRSTYEQYF
v_gene: TRBV6-1; abundance: .; d_gene: .; j_gene: TRBJ1-1; CDR3nt: TGTGCCAGCGGGCGGGGGAGAGACACCGAAGCTTTCTTT; CDR3aa: CASGRGRDTEAFF
v_gene: TRBV19; abundance: .; d_gene: .; j_gene: TRBJ2-5; CDR3nt: TGTGCCAGTAGCCCCGGTGGCGGGGAGACCCAGTACTTC; CDR3aa: CASSPGGGETQYF
v_gene: TRBV28; abundance: few; d_gene: .; j_gene: TRBJ1-5; CDR3nt: TGTGCCAGCAGCCCCGGATATAGCAATCAGTACCAGCATTTT; CDR3aa: CASSPGYSNQYQHF
v_gene: TRBV5-1; abundance: .; d_gene: TRBD1; j_gene: TRBJ1-5; CDR3nt: TGCGCCAGCAGCCTAACAGGGGGCGGCAATCAGCCCCAGCATTTT; CDR3aa: CASSLTGGGNQPQHF
v_gene: TRBV18; abundance: medium-sized; d_gene: TRBD1; j_gene: TRBJ1-3; CDR3nt: TGTGCCAGCTCACCAAACAGGGGGCAGGACACCATATATTTT; CDR3aa: CASSPNRGQDTIYF
v_gene: TRBV28; abundance: few; d_gene: .; j_gene: TRBJ1-3; CDR3nt: TGTGCCAGCAGTTTAGGGGGGACCGGAAACACCATATATTTT; CDR3aa: CASSLGGTGNTIYF
v_gene: TRBV5-4; abundance: .; d_gene: TRBD2; j_gene: TRBJ2-3; CDR3nt: TGTGCCAGCAGCTTGTCTGGACTAGCGGGGGGCCTGCATTCCACAGATACGCAGTATTTT; CDR3aa: CASSLSGLAGGLHSTDTQYF
v_gene: TRBV14; abundance: .; d_gene: TRBD2; j_gene: TRBJ2-7; CDR3nt: TGTGCCAGCAGCGGCGGGGGTGCGGGTAGAGGAGAGCAGTACTTC; CDR3aa: CASSGGGAGRGEQYF
v_gene: TRBV6-1; abundance: many; d_gene: .; j_gene: TRBJ1-2; CDR3nt: TGTGCCAGCTCCCGGGAACAGTGGCTTAACTATGGCTACACCTTC; CDR3aa: CASSREQWLNYGYTF
v_gene: TRBV28; abundance: .; d_gene: TRBD2; j_gene: TRBJ2-3; CDR3nt: TGTGCCAGCAGTACCAACTTGGGACTAGCAGATACAGATACGCAGTATTTT; CDR3aa: CASSTNLGLADTDTQYF
v_gene: TRBV7-8; abundance: .; d_gene: TRBD2; j_gene: TRBJ2-6; CDR3nt: TGTGCCAGCTGCTCTGGCGGGGGGATATCTGGGGCCAACGTCTTGACTTTC; CDR3aa: CASCSGGGISGANVLTF
v_gene: TRBV7-2; abundance: medium-sized; d_gene: TRBD1; j_gene: TRBJ1-2; CDR3nt: TGTGCCAGCAGCCTCGGACAGGGGGCCTATGGCTACACCTTC; CDR3aa: CASSLGQGAYGYTF
v_gene: TRBV5-1; abundance: .; d_gene: TRBD2; j_gene: TRBJ2-1; CDR3nt: TGCGCCAGCAGCTCGCAACCGACTAGCGGTTACGCAGAGCAGTTCTTC; CDR3aa: CASSSQPTSGYAEQFF
v_gene: TRBV11-2; abundance: .; d_gene: .; j_gene: TRBJ2-7; CDR3nt: TGTGCCAGCAGCCCCCGCCGGACTGGGGGAACACCCTACGAGCAGTACTTC; CDR3aa: CASSPRRTGGTPYEQYF
v_gene: TRBV28; abundance: many; d_gene: .; j_gene: TRBJ2-5; CDR3nt: TGTGCCAGCAGCCCGGGGACGGCTCAAGAGACCCAGTACTTC; CDR3aa: CASSPGTAQETQYF
v_gene: TRBV4-1; abundance: once; d_gene: TRBD1; j_gene: TRBJ2-1; CDR3nt: TGCGCCAGCAGCGTACAGGGGTACAATGAGCAGTTCTTC; CDR3aa: CASSVQGYNEQFF
v_gene: TRBV4-1; abundance: .; d_gene: .; j_gene: TRBJ2-5; CDR3nt: TGCGCCAGCAGCCAAGTTCTCATCGGGGGTGAGACCCATTACTTC; CDR3aa: CASSQVLIGGETHYF
v_gene: TRBV5-1; abundance: .; d_gene: .; j_gene: TRBJ2-2; CDR3nt: TGCGCCAGCAGCTCGGGGACATCTAACACCGGTGAGCTGTTTTTT; CDR3aa: CASSSGTSNTGELFF
v_gene: TRBV12-3/TRBV12-4; abundance: few; d_gene: .; j_gene: TRBJ2-7; CDR3nt: TGTGCCAGCAGTTTTGGGGGGTTAGGAGTTTACGAGCAGTACTTC; CDR3aa: CASSFGGLGVYEQYF
v_gene: TRBV9; abundance: .; d_gene: .; j_gene: TRBJ2-5; CDR3nt: TGTGCCAGCAGCGCTCCCTGTGATGGGACCCAGTACTTC; CDR3aa: CASSAPCDGTQYF
v_gene: TRBV6-4; abundance: many; d_gene: TRBD2; j_gene: TRBJ2-3; CDR3nt: TGTGCCAGCAGTGACGGGACTAGCGGGGCAGATACGCAGTATTTT; CDR3aa: CASSDGTSGADTQYF
v_gene: TRBV7-9; abundance: medium-sized; d_gene: .; j_gene: TRBJ2-7; CDR3nt: TGTGCCAGCAGCTTAACCGCGGCGCCTCCCTACGAGCAGTACTTC; CDR3aa: CASSLTAAPPYEQYF
v_gene: TRBV11-2; abundance: .; d_gene: TRBD2; j_gene: TRBJ2-3; CDR3nt: TGTGCCAGCAGCTTAGGAATGGGACTAGCGGGATTGACAGATACGCAGTATTTT; CDR3aa: CASSLGMGLAGLTDTQYF
v_gene: TRBV30; abundance: medium-sized; d_gene: .; j_gene: TRBJ2-2; CDR3nt: TGTGCCTGGAGGCTTTATCAGACCGGGGAGCTGTTTTTT; CDR3aa: CAWRLYQTGELFF
v_gene: TRBV4-1; abundance: many; d_gene: TRBD1; j_gene: TRBJ1-1; CDR3nt: TGCGCCAGCAGCCTAAGAGGGACAGGGAACACTGAAGCTTTCTTT; CDR3aa: CASSLRGTGNTEAFF
v_gene: TRBV5-4; abundance: .; d_gene: TRBD2; j_gene: TRBJ2-1; CDR3nt: TGTGCCAGCAGCTATGGACTAGCGGGAACGTATAGCTCCTACAATGAGCAGTTCTTC; CDR3aa: CASSYGLAGTYSSYNEQFF